The next 30 T cell receptor beta chains were all read from a single sample in a study of shared clonotypes between healthy human individuals. TCRdb's table, derived via immunoSEQ multiplex PCR, lists solely in-frame clones and lacks some. The profile shows approximately 1,500,000 clones, nearly 99% of them singletons. Input material: naive CD4+ T cells sorted from blood. Subset noted: CD45RA+ positively selected. Receptors originate from a man aged 25 to 40 in good health.

This clone was counted a single time. The genes are TRBV2 and TRBJ1-5; D unclear. This CDR3 contains 13 residues. V gave up 1 base and J gave up 5 bases, with 6 bases separating them. CDR1 SNHLY and CDR2 FYNNEI come from the germline V gene. CDR3 nucleotide sequence: TGTGCCAGCAGTGAAGTAGGCTATCAGCCCCAGCATTTT. This gives the protein CASSEVGYQPQHF. Full variable domain (outside the CDR3, taken from reference TRBV2 and TRBJ1-5): EPEVTQTPSHQVTQMGQEVILRCVPISNHLYFYWYRQILGQKVEFLVSFYNNEISEKSEIFDDQFSVERPDGSNFTLKIRSTKLEDSAMYFCASSEVGYQPQHFGDGTRLSIL.

To note about this clone: Different DNA sequences within this sample yield the same CDR3. This chain uses TRBV7-9 with TRBJ2-5; D perhaps matches TRBD2 (6 bases). The germline CDR1 and CDR2 sequences are SEHNR and FQNEAQ (reference sequence). Trimming took 0 bases from V and 2 from J, leaving 7 bases between them. CDR3 length equals 14 residues. The CDR3 reads CASSLAGGQETQYF. DNA of the CDR3: TGTGCCAGCAGCTTAGCTGGGGGGCAAGAGACCCAGTACTTC.

This clone has a single count. The gene calls are TRBV5-5 and TRBJ2-7; D possibly uses TRBD1 or TRBD2 (5 bases each). V was trimmed by 4 bases and J by 5 bases, leaving 10 bases between them. In germline, CDR1 is SGHKS, CDR2 YYEKEE (reference sequence). The CDR3 is 12 amino acids. The CDR3 spells CASSLRGDEQYF. CDR3 DNA: TGTGCCAGCAGCCTCCGGGGCGACGAGCAGTACTTC.

This clone was observed a single time. This CDR3 is CASSPFRDRGGDGANVLTF. CDR3 coding DNA: TGTGCCAGCAGCCCATTTAGGGACAGGGGAGGCGATGGGGCCAACGTCCTGACTTTC. This sequence joins TRBV7-9 and TRBJ2-6; 10 bases are a match to TRBD1. This CDR3 comprises 19 residues. CDR1 and CDR2 from the germline V gene are SEHNR and FQNEAQ (reference sequence). The junction had 13 bases not matched to a gene; V was cut back by 5 bases and J by 3 bases. Variable domain in full (rest from reference TRBV7-9 and TRBJ2-6): DTGVSQNPRHKITKRGQNVTFRCDPISEHNRLYWYRQTLGQGPEFLTYFQNEAQLEKSRLLSDRFSAERPKGSFSTLEIQRTEQGDSAMYLCASSPFRDRGGDGANVLTFGAGSRLTVL.

A note on this clone: Additional DNA sequences in this sample encode the identical CDR3. This chain joins TRBV5-1 and TRBJ2-1, with D hard to call. Trimming removed 0 bases from V and 4 bases from J, with 5 bases in between. The V gene's germline CDR1 is SGHRS and CDR2 YFSETQ. The CDR3 extends over 13 amino acids. The CDR3 protein is CASSLDPYNEQFF. CDR3 in DNA: TGCGCCAGCAGCTTGGACCCTTACAATGAGCAGTTCTTC. Together with reference TRBV5-1 and TRBJ2-1, the CDR3 gives the full variable domain: KAGVTQTPRYLIKTRGQQVTLSCSPISGHRSVSWYQQTPGQGLQFLFEYFSETQRNKGNFPGRFSGRQFSNSRSEMNVSTLELGDSALYLCASSLDPYNEQFFGPGTRLTVL.

The V and J genes are TRBV9 and TRBJ2-7, with a tentative D call TRBD1 (6 bases). The CDR3 totals 13 residues. Trimming left V 3 bases short and J 6 bases short, with 13 bases between. Germline assignment: CDR1 SGDLS and CDR2 YYNGEE. CDR3 sequence reads: CASSATGFSEQYF. The DNA for the CDR3 is TGTGCCAGCAGCGCGACAGGTTTTAGCGAGCAGTACTTC.

This clone has just a few counts. This CDR3 is also generated by other DNA sequences in the sample. The chain has TRBV9 and TRBJ2-3; D possibly matches TRBD1 or TRBD2 (6 bases each). This CDR3 is built from 14 residues. Trimming left V 1 base short and J 5 bases short, with 11 bases between. The germline V gene has CDR1 SGDLS and CDR2 YYNGEE. The CDR3 DNA reads TGTGCCAGCAGCGTATCGGGGGCTGGAGATACGCAGTATTTT. Translation: CASSVSGAGDTQYF. The full variable domain, rest sourced from reference TRBV9 and TRBJ2-3, is DSGVTQTPKHLITATGQRVTLRCSPRSGDLSVYWYQQSLDQGLQFLIQYYNGEERAKGNILERFSAQQFPDLHSELNLSSLELGDSALYFCASSVSGAGDTQYFGPGTRLTVL.

The chain uses TRBV28 and TRBJ1-5; D is unresolved. Per the germline V gene, CDR1 is MDHEN and CDR2 is SYDVKM. V lost 5 bases, J lost 3 bases, and 14 bases lay in between. The CDR3 sequence is 15 residues long. CDR3 loop: CASSGYVGINQPQHF. CDR3 in DNA: TGTGCCAGCAGTGGGTACGTAGGGATCAATCAGCCCCAGCATTTT.

The chain uses TRBV11-2 and TRBJ2-7; D is possibly TRBD2 (6 bases). The germline V and J ends were trimmed by 5 bases and 1 base, with 15 bases remaining between them. The CDR3 is 15 residues long. Germline V gene sequence: CDR1 SGHAT, CDR2 FQNNGV. In DNA, the CDR3 is TGTGCCAGCAGCGGGCGACTAGGTAGATCCTACGAGCAGTACTTC. It translates to CASSGRLGRSYEQYF.

This clone was counted once. The chain links TRBV19 to TRBJ1-2; TRBD1 aligns across 9 bases. Germline V gives CDR1 LNHDA, CDR2 SQIVND (reference sequence). The CDR3 length is 15 residues. The V segment lost 4 bases and the J segment 6 bases; nucleotides outside the gene matches: 9. This CDR3 reads CASSTTTGGDNGYTF. CDR3 nucleotide sequence: TGTGCCAGTAGTACGACCACAGGGGGCGACAATGGCTACACCTTC.

The chain recombines TRBV10-1 with TRBJ2-7; D might be TRBD1 or TRBD2, each matching 5 bases. CDR3 length: 13 residues. Germline loops: CDR1 WNHNN, CDR2 SYGVQD (reference sequence). Trimming took 8 bases from V and 5 from J, leaving 16 bases between them. In DNA, the CDR3 is TGCGCCAGCTCGGGACCCCCAGCCAACGAGCAGTACTTC. Its protein product is CASSGPPANEQYF.

The gene calls are TRBV5-1 and TRBJ2-5, with D maybe TRBD1 (5 bases). Trimming cost V 4 bases and J 2 bases, with 12 bases left between them. Looked up from germline, CDR1 is SGHRS and CDR2 is YFSETQ. The CDR3 consists of 14 residues. CDR3 amino acids: CASSLMPGQETQYF. The CDR3 nucleotides are TGCGCCAGCAGCCTTATGCCAGGGCAAGAGACCCAGTACTTC. Based on the CDR3 plus reference TRBV5-1 and TRBJ2-5, the full variable domain is KAGVTQTPRYLIKTRGQQVTLSCSPISGHRSVSWYQQTPGQGLQFLFEYFSETQRNKGNFPGRFSGRQFSNSRSEMNVSTLELGDSALYLCASSLMPGQETQYFGPGTRLLVL.

This rearrangement joins TRBV2 to TRBJ2-1, with no clear D. From germline, CDR1 is SNHLY and CDR2 FYNNEI. Trimming removed 4 bases at V and 7 bases at J, with 17 bases between. The CDR3 covers 15 residues. The CDR3: CASSVNGLELNEQFF. The CDR3 coding sequence is TGTGCCAGCAGTGTAAACGGGTTAGAGCTAAATGAGCAGTTCTTC.

The V and J genes are TRBV10-3 and TRBJ2-3; tentatively, D is TRBD1 or TRBD2 (5 bases each). V gave up 5 bases and J gave up 0 bases, with 9 bases separating them. The CDR3 has 14 residues. Per germline, CDR1 ENHRY and CDR2 SYGVKD. In DNA form, the CDR3 reads TGTGCCATCAGTCGGGACCCTAGCACAGATACGCAGTATTTT. It encodes CAISRDPSTDTQYF.

Of note for this clone: Other DNA sequences from this sample encode an identical CDR3 as well. V is TRBV9 and J is TRBJ1-1; D gene unclear. The germline gives CDR1 SGDLS, CDR2 YYNGEE. CDR3 length equals 14 residues. The V end was cut by 0 bases, the J end by 2 bases, with 8 bases between. The CDR3 is CASSVGGVNTEAFF. The CDR3 coding sequence is TGTGCCAGCAGCGTAGGGGGTGTCAACACTGAAGCTTTCTTT.

The chain recombines TRBV5-1 with TRBJ2-2, with D perhaps matching TRBD1 (6 bases). CDR1 and CDR2 from the germline V gene are SGHRS and YFSETQ. V gave up 2 bases and J gave up 0 bases, with 11 bases separating them. CDR3 length equals 16 residues. The CDR3 protein is CASSLPGHTNTGELFF. CDR3 sequence (DNA): TGCGCCAGCAGCTTACCGGGACATACGAACACCGGGGAGCTGTTTTTT.

The V call is TRBV6-1, the J call TRBJ1-2; D is unresolved. CDR1 and CDR2 (germline): MNHNS, SASEGT. The V gene lost 6 bases and the J gene lost 8 bases, with 16 bases spanning the gap. The CDR3 is 13 amino acids. CDR3 loop: CASSLKHLDGYTF. CDR3 sequence (DNA): TGTGCCAGCAGCCTGAAACACCTGGACGGCTACACCTTC.

J is TRBJ1-2 and V is TRBV5-1, with D unresolved. The CDR3 is 12 residues long. Per germline, CDR1 SGHRS and CDR2 YFSETQ. The germline V and J ends were trimmed by 0 bases and 4 bases, with 4 bases remaining between them. The CDR3 loop is CASSLASYGYTF. For the CDR3, the DNA is TGCGCCAGCAGCTTGGCCTCCTATGGCTACACCTTC.

The chain has TRBV19 and TRBJ1-2; D call uncertain. CDR1 is LNHDA and CDR2 is SQIVND in the germline V gene (reference sequence). The length of the CDR3 is 12 residues. The V and J ends lost 6 bases and 5 bases respectively, with 10 bases between them. The CDR3 nucleotides read TGTGCCAGTAGGGAGCAGAATTATGGCTACACCTTC. It specifies CASREQNYGYTF. The full variable domain, with the rest looked up from reference TRBV19 and TRBJ1-2, is DGGITQSPKYLFRKEGQNVTLSCEQNLNHDAMYWYRQDPGQGLRLIYYSQIVNDFQKGDIAEGYSVSREKKESFPLTVTSAQKNPTAFYLCASREQNYGYTFGSGTRLTVV.

The rearrangement links TRBV5-1 to TRBJ2-7; 9 positions agree with TRBD2. The V gene end was trimmed by 2 bases and the J gene end by 6 bases; junction bases not matched to a gene: 15. The V gene's germline CDR1 is SGHRS and CDR2 YFSETQ. The CDR3 is made up of 17 amino acids. CDR3 protein: CASSFWASGEGIAEQYF. CDR3 nucleotides: TGCGCCAGCAGCTTTTGGGCTAGCGGGGAGGGAATCGCCGAGCAGTACTTC.

J is TRBJ2-1 and V is TRBV7-9, with 8 positions matching TRBD2. The CDR3 loop spans 14 amino acids. Germline V gene sequence: CDR1 SEHNR, CDR2 FQNEAQ (reference sequence). V shed 5 bases and J 8 bases; nucleotides not matched to a gene: 8. CDR3 sequence: CASSEGTSMYEQFF. CDR3 sequence (DNA): TGTGCCAGCAGCGAAGGGACTAGTATGTATGAGCAGTTCTTC.

The J gene is TRBJ2-4, the V gene TRBV11-2, with TRBD1 as a possible D gene (6 bases). Per the germline V gene, CDR1 is SGHAT and CDR2 is FQNNGV. V lost 4 bases, J lost 2 bases, and 18 bases lay in between. This CDR3 has 17 residues. The DNA for the CDR3 is TGTGCCAGCAGCTCCACCTTCCTGGGGGCGACCAAAAACATTCAGTACTTC. This encodes CASSSTFLGATKNIQYF.

The V and J genes are TRBV5-8 and TRBJ2-7; TRBD1 is a possible D gene (5 bases). CDR3 length equals 15 residues. Germline CDR1 and CDR2: SGHTS and YDEGEE. The V end lost 4 bases, the J end lost 1 base, and 15 bases lay between the germline ends. Here the CDR3 reads CASSPRQQTSYEQYF. In DNA form, the CDR3 reads TGTGCCAGCAGCCCTCGACAGCAAACATCCTACGAGCAGTACTTC.

V usage is TRBV4-1 and J usage is TRBJ2-7; TRBD1 matches at 8 bases. This CDR3 contains 16 residues. Germline CDR1 reads MGHRA; CDR2 reads YSYEKL. J lost 0 bases, V lost 4 bases, and 8 bases had no gene match. The CDR3 reads CASSPAGGRSSYEQYF. In DNA, the CDR3 is TGCGCCAGCAGCCCAGCAGGGGGCCGAAGCTCCTACGAGCAGTACTTC.

As to this clone: One junction end disagrees with the germline gene, perhaps due to a read error. This chain uses TRBV5-1 with TRBJ2-7; 7 bases map to TRBD1. The CDR3 covers 12 residues. Germline CDR1 is SGHRS and CDR2 is YFSETQ. CDR3 sequence: CASSLFLGQWNF. DNA for the CDR3: TGCGCCAGCAGCTTGTTCCTGGGACAGTGGAACTTC. The full variable domain, its missing parts supplied by reference TRBV5-1 and TRBJ2-7, is KAGVTQTPRYLIKTRGQQVTLSCSPISGHRSVSWYQQTPGQGLQFLFEYFSETQRNKGNFPGRFSGRQFSNSRSEMNVSTLELGDSALYLCASSLFLGQWNFGPGTRLTVT.

The rearrangement uses TRBV11-2 and TRBJ2-7, with TRBD1 matching 9 bases. The CDR3 spans 17 residues. Germline V gene lookup returns CDR1 SGHAT and CDR2 FQNNGV. V shed 4 bases, J shed 1 base, and the junction held 11 bases outside the gene matches. The CDR3 DNA is TGTGCCAGCAGCTCACCCAAACAGGGGGCGTTTTCCTACGAGCAGTACTTC. This codes for CASSSPKQGAFSYEQYF.

V gene TRBV7-6 combines with J gene TRBJ2-7; D is unclear. Germline lookup yields CDR1 SGHVS and CDR2 FNYEAQ. V dropped 4 bases and J dropped 0 bases, with 7 bases sitting between them. The length of the CDR3 is 13 residues. The CDR3 protein is CASSSDVSYEQYF. The CDR3 nucleotides are TGTGCCAGCAGCTCGGACGTCTCCTACGAGCAGTACTTC.

The chain carries TRBV7-2 and TRBJ2-5, with 7 bases lining up with TRBD2. With 5 bases clipped from V and 5 bases from J, the junction kept 11 bases outside the gene matches. Germline V gives CDR1 SGHTA, CDR2 FQGNSA. This CDR3 spans 15 amino acids. CDR3 coding DNA: TGTGCCAGCAGCCCACGACTAGCACCTGAGGAGACCCAGTACTTC. Translated, it gives CASSPRLAPEETQYF.

The chain combines TRBV7-9 with TRBJ2-1; D perhaps matches TRBD1 (5 bases). Per the germline V gene, CDR1 is SEHNR and CDR2 is FQNEAQ (reference sequence). Deletions cut 5 bases from V and 11 bases from J, with 22 bases between. The CDR3 is 15 amino acids. The CDR3 spells CASSLRELSDTQQFF. The CDR3 bases are TGTGCCAGCAGCCTTCGCGAGTTATCGGACACCCAGCAGTTCTTC.

The J gene is TRBJ2-5, the V gene TRBV10-1; 7 positions agree with TRBD1. Unmatched junction bases numbered 3, after V lost 4 bases and J lost 4 bases. The CDR3 spans 13 residues. Germline CDR1 and CDR2: WNHNN and SYGVQD (reference sequence). The DNA for the CDR3 is TGCGCCAGCAGTGTAGGGGGCCTAGAGACCCAGTACTTC. It yields the protein CASSVGGLETQYF.